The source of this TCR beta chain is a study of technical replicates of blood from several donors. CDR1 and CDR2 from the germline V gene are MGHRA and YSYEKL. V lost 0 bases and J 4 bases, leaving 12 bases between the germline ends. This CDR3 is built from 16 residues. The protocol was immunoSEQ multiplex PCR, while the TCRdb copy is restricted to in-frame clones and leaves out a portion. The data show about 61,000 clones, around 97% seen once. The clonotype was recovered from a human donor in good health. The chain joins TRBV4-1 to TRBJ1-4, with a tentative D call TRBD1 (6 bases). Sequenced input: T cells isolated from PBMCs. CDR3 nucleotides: TGCGCCAGCAGCCAAGATAGGGACACGGATAATGAAAAACTGTTTTTT. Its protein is CASSQDRDTDNEKLFF.